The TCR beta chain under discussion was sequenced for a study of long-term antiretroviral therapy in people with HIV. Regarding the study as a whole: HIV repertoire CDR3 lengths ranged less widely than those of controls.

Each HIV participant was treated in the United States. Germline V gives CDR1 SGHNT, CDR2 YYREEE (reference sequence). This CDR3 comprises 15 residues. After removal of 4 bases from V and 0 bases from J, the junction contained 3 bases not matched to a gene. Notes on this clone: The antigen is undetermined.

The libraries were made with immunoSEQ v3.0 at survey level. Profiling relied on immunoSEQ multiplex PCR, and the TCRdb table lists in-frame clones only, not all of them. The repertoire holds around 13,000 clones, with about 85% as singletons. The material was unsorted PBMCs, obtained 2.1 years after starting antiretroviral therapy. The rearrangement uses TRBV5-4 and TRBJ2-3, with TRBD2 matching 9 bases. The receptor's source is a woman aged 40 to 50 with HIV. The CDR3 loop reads CASSRGLASTDTQYF. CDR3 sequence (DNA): TGTGCCAGCAGCAGGGGACTAGCTAGCACAGATACGCAGTATTTT.